Below are 5 T cell receptor beta chains sequenced from a single sample in a study of T cell changes during pregnancy in multiple sclerosis. TCRdb keeps only in-frame clones here, not all; method: immunoSEQ multiplex PCR. The sample contains fewer than 80,000 clones, approximately 93% of which appear only once. This specimen was CD4+ T cells from peripheral blood mononuclear cells, taken after pregnancy. The origin of the receptors is a female donor with multiple sclerosis, enrolled in a pregnancy study.

This rearrangement joins TRBV7-6 to TRBJ2-3, with TRBD1 as a possible D gene (6 bases). Germline CDR1 is SGHVS and CDR2 is FNYEAQ. The CDR3 sequence is 12 residues long. The germline V and J ends were trimmed by 5 bases and 11 bases, with 14 bases remaining between them. In nucleotides, the CDR3 is TGTGCCAGCAGCCGGCCCGGGACAAGGCAGTATTTT. Translation: CASSRPGTRQYF. Based on the CDR3 plus reference TRBV7-6 and TRBJ2-3, the full variable domain is GAGVSQSPRYKVTKRGQDVALRCDPISGHVSLYWYRQALGQGPEFLTYFNYEAQQDKSGLPNDRFSAERPEGSISTLTIQRTEQRDSAMYRCASSRPGTRQYFGPGTRLTVL.

This sequence joins TRBV6-5 and TRBJ2-3; D might be TRBD2 (6 bases). The germline V gene has CDR1 MNHEY and CDR2 SVGAGI. V lost 2 bases to trimming and J lost 1 base, with 10 bases between them. The CDR3 is made up of 15 amino acids. The CDR3 here is CASSYTASGTDTQYF. The CDR3 DNA reads as TGTGCCAGCAGTTACACGGCTAGCGGCACAGATACGCAGTATTTT.

This sequence joins TRBV15 and TRBJ2-3; tentatively, D is TRBD2 (5 bases). This CDR3 comprises 14 residues. Germline V gene sequence: CDR1 LNHNV, CDR2 YYDKDF (reference sequence). The germline V and J ends were trimmed by 2 bases and 6 bases, with 12 bases remaining between them. The CDR3 DNA reads TGTGCCACCAGCAGATCTCTAGCTTTGGATACGCAGTATTTT. As protein: CATSRSLALDTQYF.

The V call is TRBV7-2, the J call TRBJ1-2; no clear D gene. This CDR3 is 13 amino acids long. Between the trimmed V and J ends, which lost 3 bases and 4 bases, there was a span of 9 bases. Germline V lookup: CDR1 SGHTA, CDR2 FQGNSA. CDR3 nucleotides: TGTGCCAGCAGCTTGGAGAGCCTCTATGGCTACACCTTC. Translated, it gives CASSLESLYGYTF.

The rearrangement links TRBV19 to TRBJ2-1, with D tentatively TRBD1 (6 bases). Germline assignment: CDR1 LNHDA and CDR2 SQIVND (reference sequence). The CDR3 spans 15 residues. V shed 6 bases and J shed 5 bases, with 17 bases lying between them. The CDR3 is CASRGGAQEHNEQFF. CDR3 nucleotide sequence: TGTGCCAGTAGAGGGGGAGCACAGGAGCACAATGAGCAGTTCTTC.